The 10 T cell receptor beta chains below were found in one sample sequenced in a study of early T cells in non-severe SARS-CoV-2 infection. TCRdb reprocessed the 5' RACE reads via MiXCR and lists one record per CDR3 protein. The sample consists of roughly 65,000 distinct CDR3 sequences, less than 15% of them appearing once. Sequencing was performed on whole blood. Source of these receptors: an adult who was a healthcare worker with PCR-confirmed SARS-CoV-2 infection or an uninfected control (not recorded which).

This chain uses TRBV7-6 with TRBJ1-4, with D possibly TRBD1 on 5 matching bases. The CDR3 has 15 residues. V lost 1 base, J lost 4 bases, and 10 bases lay in between. Germline V gene data show CDR1 as SGHVS and CDR2 as FNYEAQ. CDR3 sequence reads: CASSLVGGNNEKLFF. The CDR3 DNA follows: TGTGCCAGCAGCTTAGTCGGGGGGAATAATGAAAAACTGTTTTTT.

In its sample, this clonotype was seen many times. The chain couples TRBV29-1 to TRBJ2-3; no firm D call. Looked up from germline, CDR1 is SQVTM and CDR2 is ANQGSEA. The V end lost 3 bases, the J end lost 8 bases, and 9 bases lay between the germline ends. This CDR3 has 11 residues. CDR3 region: CSVDSSGTQYF. Here the CDR3 DNA reads TGCAGCGTTGACTCGTCCGGTACGCAGTATTTT.

The CDR3: CASSQTTSGGRSYEQYF. DNA of the CDR3: TGCGCCAGCAGCCAGACAACTAGCGGGGGAAGATCCTACGAGCAGTACTTC. The chain links TRBV4-1 to TRBJ2-7, with TRBD2 matching over 11 bases. The V segment lost 3 bases and the J segment 1 base; nucleotides outside the gene matches: 8. Germline values: CDR1 MGHRA, CDR2 YSYEKL. The CDR3 is 17 amino acids.

This chain links TRBV20-1 with TRBJ2-5; the D call may be TRBD1 or TRBD2 (6 bases each). The CDR3 spans 14 residues. Germline CDR1 is DFQATT and CDR2 is SNEGSKA (reference sequence). V was shortened by 6 bases and J by 9 bases, with 23 bases between the two germline ends. CDR3 amino acids: CSAKGSEGGWAQYF. The DNA of the CDR3 is TGCAGTGCAAAGGGATCGGAGGGGGGTTGGGCCCAGTACTTC.

In its sample, this clonotype was seen a few times. The chain recombines TRBV6-2 or TRBV6-3 with TRBJ2-1; D gene unclear. The CDR3 is made up of 12 amino acids. CDR1 and CDR2 (germline): MNHEY, SVGEGT. V was cut by 5 bases and J by 5 bases, with 7 bases left in between. The CDR3 loop is CASSGVNNEQFF. In DNA form, the CDR3 reads TGTGCCAGCAGTGGGGTGAACAATGAGCAGTTCTTC.

This chain uses TRBV20-1 with TRBJ2-5; D not certain. The CDR3 runs 13 residues. The germline V gene encodes CDR1 DFQATT and CDR2 SNEGSKA (reference sequence). Trimming cost V 3 bases and J 5 bases, with 13 bases left between them. The CDR3 spells CSASHGFQETQYF. In DNA form, the CDR3 reads TGCAGTGCTAGTCACGGGTTCCAGGAGACCCAGTACTTC.

The V gene is TRBV6-5, the J gene TRBJ2-7, with D possibly TRBD1 on 6 matching bases. Germline V gene data show CDR1 as MNHEY and CDR2 as SVGAGI. With 2 bases removed from V and 5 bases from J, the gap between germline ends came to 13 bases. The length of the CDR3 is 14 residues. CDR3: CASSYSQGHHEQYF. The CDR3 DNA reads TGTGCCAGCAGTTACAGCCAGGGGCATCACGAGCAGTACTTC.

This clonotype was counted only a few times. The chain has TRBV2 and TRBJ2-7; no reliable D call. The CDR3 is made up of 12 amino acids. V lost 0 bases to trimming and J lost 4 bases, with 4 bases between them. In germline, CDR1 is SNHLY, CDR2 FYNNEI. DNA of the CDR3: TGTGCCAGCAGTGAAGCGGGGTACGAGCAGTACTTC. This encodes CASSEAGYEQYF.

The chain couples TRBV14 to TRBJ1-1, with a tentative D call TRBD1 (5 bases). The CDR3 is 14 residues long. Germline loops: CDR1 SGHDN, CDR2 FVKESK. Trimming took off 2 bases at V and 2 bases at J, with 9 bases between the two ends. The CDR3 loop reads CASSQIQGNTEAFF. Here the CDR3 DNA reads TGTGCCAGCAGCCAAATCCAGGGAAACACTGAAGCTTTCTTT.

This clonotype has at least ten counts. The J gene is TRBJ1-5, the V gene TRBV20-1, with TRBD1 matching 7 bases. The CDR3 length is 14 residues. From germline, CDR1 is DFQATT and CDR2 SNEGSKA (reference sequence). V lost 2 bases to trimming and J lost 5 bases; unmatched junction nucleotides: 6. In DNA form, the CDR3 reads TGCAGTGCTAGATCTCGACAGGGCTATCAGCCCCAGCATTTT. Encoded protein: CSARSRQGYQPQHF.